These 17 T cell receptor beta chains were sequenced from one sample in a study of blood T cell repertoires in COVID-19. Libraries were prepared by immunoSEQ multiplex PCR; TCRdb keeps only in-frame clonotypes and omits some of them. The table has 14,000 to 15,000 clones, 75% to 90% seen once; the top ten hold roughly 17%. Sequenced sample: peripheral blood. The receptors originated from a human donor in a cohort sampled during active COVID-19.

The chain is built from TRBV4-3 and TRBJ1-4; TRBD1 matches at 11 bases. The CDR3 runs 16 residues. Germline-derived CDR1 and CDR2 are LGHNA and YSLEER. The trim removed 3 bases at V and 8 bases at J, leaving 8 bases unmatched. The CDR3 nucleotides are TGCGCCAGCAGCCACCTTTTCGGGACAGGGGGAGAAAAACTGTTTTTT. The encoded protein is CASSHLFGTGGEKLFF.

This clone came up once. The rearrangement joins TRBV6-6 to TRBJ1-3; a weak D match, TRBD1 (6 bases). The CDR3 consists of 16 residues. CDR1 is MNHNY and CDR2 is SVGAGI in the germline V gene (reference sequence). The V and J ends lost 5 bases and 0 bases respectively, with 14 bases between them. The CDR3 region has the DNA TGTGCCAGCAGTCCCTTAGGGGGACCCTCTGGAAACACCATATATTTT. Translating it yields CASSPLGGPSGNTIYF.

This CDR3 is CASSFPLSEQYF. DNA for the CDR3: TGTGCCAGCAGTTTCCCCCTGAGCGAGCAGTACTTC. The chain employs TRBV6-2 or TRBV6-3 and TRBJ2-7, with D unresolved. V lost 4 bases, J lost 6 bases, and 10 bases lay in between. This CDR3 has 12 amino acids. In germline, CDR1 is MNHEY, CDR2 SVGEGT.

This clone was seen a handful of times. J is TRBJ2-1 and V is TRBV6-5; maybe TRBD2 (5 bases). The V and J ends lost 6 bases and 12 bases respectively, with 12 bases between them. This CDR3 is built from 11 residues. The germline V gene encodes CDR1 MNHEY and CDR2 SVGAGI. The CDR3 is CASREDLGQFF. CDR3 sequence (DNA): TGTGCCAGCAGGGAGGACCTTGGGCAGTTCTTC.

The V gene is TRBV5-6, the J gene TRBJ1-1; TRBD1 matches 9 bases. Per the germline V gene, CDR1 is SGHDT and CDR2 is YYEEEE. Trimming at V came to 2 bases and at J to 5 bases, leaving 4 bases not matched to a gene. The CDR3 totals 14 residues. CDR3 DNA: TGTGCCAGCAGCTTCGGGACAGGGAGAACTGAAGCTTTCTTT. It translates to CASSFGTGRTEAFF. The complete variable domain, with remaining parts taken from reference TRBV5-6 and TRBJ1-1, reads DAGVTQSPTHLIKTRGQQVTLRCSPKSGHDTVSWYQQALGQGPQFIFQYYEEEERQRGNFPDRFSGHQFPNYSSELNVNALLLGDSALYLCASSFGTGRTEAFFGQGTRLTVV.

The CDR3 loop is CASSPTRGTPYEQYF. The CDR3 DNA sequence: TGTGCCAGCAGCCCTACGAGAGGGACACCCTACGAGCAGTACTTC. The rearrangement links TRBV11-1 to TRBJ2-7; a weak D match, TRBD1 (6 bases). Germline values: CDR1 SGHAT, CDR2 FQDESV (reference sequence). The V and J ends lost 5 bases and 2 bases respectively, with 16 bases between them. The CDR3 loop spans 15 amino acids.

Here the CDR3 DNA reads TGCGCCAGCAGCAGCCAGGGGAACACCGGGGAGCTGTTTTTT. Translating gives CASSSQGNTGELFF. The chain carries TRBV5-1 and TRBJ2-2, with D perhaps matching TRBD1 (5 bases). CDR1 and CDR2 (germline): SGHRS, YFSETQ. The germline V and J ends were trimmed by 4 bases and 1 base, with 8 bases remaining between them. This CDR3 has 14 residues. The entire variable domain, with the rest obtained from reference TRBV5-1 and TRBJ2-2, is as follows: KAGVTQTPRYLIKTRGQQVTLSCSPISGHRSVSWYQQTPGQGLQFLFEYFSETQRNKGNFPGRFSGRQFSNSRSEMNVSTLELGDSALYLCASSSQGNTGELFFGEGSRLTVL.

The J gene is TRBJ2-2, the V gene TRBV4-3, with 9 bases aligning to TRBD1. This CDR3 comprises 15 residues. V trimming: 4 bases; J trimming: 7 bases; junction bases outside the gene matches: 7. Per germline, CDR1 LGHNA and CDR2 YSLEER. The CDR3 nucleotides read TGCGCCAGCAGCCTGACAGGGGGTTTGGGCGGGGAGCTGTTTTTT. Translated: CASSLTGGLGGELFF.

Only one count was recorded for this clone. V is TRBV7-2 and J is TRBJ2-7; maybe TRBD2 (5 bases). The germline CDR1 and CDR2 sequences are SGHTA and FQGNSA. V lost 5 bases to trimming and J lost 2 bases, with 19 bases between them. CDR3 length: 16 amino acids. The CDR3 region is CASSQDSGYGAYEQYF. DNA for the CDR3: TGTGCCAGCAGCCAAGATTCGGGGTACGGCGCCTACGAGCAGTACTTC.

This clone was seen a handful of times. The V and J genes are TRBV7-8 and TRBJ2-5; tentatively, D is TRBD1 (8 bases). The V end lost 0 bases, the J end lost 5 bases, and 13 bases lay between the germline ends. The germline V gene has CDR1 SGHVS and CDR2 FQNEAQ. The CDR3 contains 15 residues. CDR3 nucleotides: TGTGCCAGCAGCTTAGCGAACAGGGGGGGTGAGACCCAGTACTTC. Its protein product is CASSLANRGGETQYF.

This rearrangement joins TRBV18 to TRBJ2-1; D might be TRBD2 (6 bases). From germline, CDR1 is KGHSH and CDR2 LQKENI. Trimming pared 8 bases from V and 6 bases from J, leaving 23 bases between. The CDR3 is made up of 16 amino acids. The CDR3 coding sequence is TGTGCCAGCCACCCCGCCAGGCAGGGAGGTTTCAATGAGCAGTTCTTC. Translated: CASHPARQGGFNEQFF.

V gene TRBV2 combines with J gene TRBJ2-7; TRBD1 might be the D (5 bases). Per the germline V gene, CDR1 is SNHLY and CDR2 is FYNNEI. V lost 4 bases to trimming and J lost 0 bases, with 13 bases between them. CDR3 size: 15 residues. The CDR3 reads CASSVQGRSSYEQYF. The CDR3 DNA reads TGTGCCAGCAGTGTCCAGGGCAGGAGCTCCTACGAGCAGTACTTC.

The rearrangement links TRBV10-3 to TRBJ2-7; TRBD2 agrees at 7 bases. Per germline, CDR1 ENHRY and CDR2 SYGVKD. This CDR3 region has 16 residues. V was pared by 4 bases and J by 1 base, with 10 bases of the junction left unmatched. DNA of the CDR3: TGTGCCATCAGTGGATCAAGGGGCGGGGGATCCTACGAGCAGTACTTC. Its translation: CAISGSRGGGSYEQYF.

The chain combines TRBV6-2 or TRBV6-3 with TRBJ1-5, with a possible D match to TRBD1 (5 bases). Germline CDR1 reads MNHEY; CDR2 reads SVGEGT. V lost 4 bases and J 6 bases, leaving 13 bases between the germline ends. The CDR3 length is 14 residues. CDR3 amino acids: CASSWGGTAQPQHF. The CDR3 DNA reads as TGTGCCAGCAGTTGGGGCGGAACTGCTCAGCCCCAGCATTTT.

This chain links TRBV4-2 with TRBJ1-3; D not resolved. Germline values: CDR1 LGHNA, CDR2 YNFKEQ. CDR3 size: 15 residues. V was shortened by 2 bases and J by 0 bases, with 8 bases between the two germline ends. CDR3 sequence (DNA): TGTGCCAGCAGCCAAAATGAGGTCTCTGGAAACACCATATATTTT. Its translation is CASSQNEVSGNTIYF.

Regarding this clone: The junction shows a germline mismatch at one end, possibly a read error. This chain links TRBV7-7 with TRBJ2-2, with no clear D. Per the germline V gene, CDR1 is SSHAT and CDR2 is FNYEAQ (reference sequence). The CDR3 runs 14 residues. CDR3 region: CASSLSRNTGELFF. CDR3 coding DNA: TGTGCTAGCAGCTTAAGTAGGAACACCGGGGAGCTGTTTTTT. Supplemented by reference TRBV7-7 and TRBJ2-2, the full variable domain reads GAGVSQSPRYKVTKRGQDVTLRCDPISSHATLYWYQQALGQGPEFLTYFNYEAQPDKSGLPSDRFSAERPEGSISTLTIQRTEQRDSAMYRCASSLSRNTGELFFGEGSRLTVL.

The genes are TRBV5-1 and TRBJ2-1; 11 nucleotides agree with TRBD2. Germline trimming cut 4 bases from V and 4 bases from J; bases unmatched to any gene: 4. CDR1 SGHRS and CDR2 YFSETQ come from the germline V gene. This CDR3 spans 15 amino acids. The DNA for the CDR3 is TGCGCCAGCAGCAAAACTAGCGGGGGTTACAATGAGCAGTTCTTC. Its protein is CASSKTSGGYNEQFF.